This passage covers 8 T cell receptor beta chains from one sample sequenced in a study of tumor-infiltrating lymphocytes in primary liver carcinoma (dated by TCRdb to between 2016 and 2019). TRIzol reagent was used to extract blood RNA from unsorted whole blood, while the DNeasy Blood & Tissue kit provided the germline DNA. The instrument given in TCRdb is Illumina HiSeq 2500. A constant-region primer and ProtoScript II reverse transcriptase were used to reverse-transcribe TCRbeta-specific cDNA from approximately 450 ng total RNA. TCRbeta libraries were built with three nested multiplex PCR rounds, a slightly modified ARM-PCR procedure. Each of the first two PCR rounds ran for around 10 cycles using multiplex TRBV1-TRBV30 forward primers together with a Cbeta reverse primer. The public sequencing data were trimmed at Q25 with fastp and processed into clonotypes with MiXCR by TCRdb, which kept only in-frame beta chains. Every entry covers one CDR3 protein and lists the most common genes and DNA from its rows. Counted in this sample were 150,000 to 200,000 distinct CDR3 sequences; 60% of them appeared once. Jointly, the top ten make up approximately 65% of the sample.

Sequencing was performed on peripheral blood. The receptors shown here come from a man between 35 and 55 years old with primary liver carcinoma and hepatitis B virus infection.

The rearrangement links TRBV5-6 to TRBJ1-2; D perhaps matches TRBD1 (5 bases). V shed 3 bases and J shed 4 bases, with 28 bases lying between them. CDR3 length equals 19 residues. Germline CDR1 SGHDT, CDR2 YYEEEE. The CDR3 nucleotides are TGTGCCAGCAGCTCCTTTCTGGGGACCTCGGCAGAGCATGGCTATGGCTACACCTTC. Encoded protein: CASSSFLGTSAEHGYGYTF.

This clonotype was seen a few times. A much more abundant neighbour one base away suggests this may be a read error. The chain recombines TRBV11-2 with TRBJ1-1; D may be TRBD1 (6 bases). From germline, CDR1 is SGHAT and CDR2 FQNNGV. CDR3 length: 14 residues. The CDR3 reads CVSSFYGGPTEAFF. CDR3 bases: TGTGTCAGCAGCTTCTACGGGGGGCCCACTGAAGCTTTCTTT.

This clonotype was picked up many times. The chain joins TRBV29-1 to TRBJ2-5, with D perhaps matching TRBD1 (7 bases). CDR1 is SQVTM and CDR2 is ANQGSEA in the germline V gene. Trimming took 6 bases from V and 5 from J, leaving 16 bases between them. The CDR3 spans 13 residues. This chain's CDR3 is CSVAGTGDETQYF. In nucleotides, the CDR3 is TGCAGCGTCGCGGGAACAGGGGACGAGACCCAGTACTTC.

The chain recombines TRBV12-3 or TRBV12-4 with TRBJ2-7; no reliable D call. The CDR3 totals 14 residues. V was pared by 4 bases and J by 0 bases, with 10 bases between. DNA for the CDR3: TGTGCCAGCAGTTCCGGTGTTACCTCCTACGAGCAGTACTTC. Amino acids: CASSSGVTSYEQYF.

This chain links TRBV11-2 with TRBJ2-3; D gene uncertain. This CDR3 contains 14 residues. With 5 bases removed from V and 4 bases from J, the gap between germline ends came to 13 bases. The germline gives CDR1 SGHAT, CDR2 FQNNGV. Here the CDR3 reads CASSPFPLPDTQYF. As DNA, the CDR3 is TGTGCCAGCAGCCCATTTCCGCTACCAGATACGCAGTATTTT.

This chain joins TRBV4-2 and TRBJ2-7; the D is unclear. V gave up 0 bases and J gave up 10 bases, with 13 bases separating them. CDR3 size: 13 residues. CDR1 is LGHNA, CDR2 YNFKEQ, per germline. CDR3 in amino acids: CASSQDPQCVQYF. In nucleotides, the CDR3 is TGTGCCAGCAGCCAAGATCCTCAGTGCGTCCAGTACTTC.

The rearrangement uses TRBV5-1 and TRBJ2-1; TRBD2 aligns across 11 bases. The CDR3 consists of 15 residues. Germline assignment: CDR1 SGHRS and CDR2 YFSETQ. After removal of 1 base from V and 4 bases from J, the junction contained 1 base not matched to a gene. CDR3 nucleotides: TGCGCCAGCAGCTTGCCTAGCGGGAGGTACAATGAGCAGTTCTTC. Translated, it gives CASSLPSGRYNEQFF.

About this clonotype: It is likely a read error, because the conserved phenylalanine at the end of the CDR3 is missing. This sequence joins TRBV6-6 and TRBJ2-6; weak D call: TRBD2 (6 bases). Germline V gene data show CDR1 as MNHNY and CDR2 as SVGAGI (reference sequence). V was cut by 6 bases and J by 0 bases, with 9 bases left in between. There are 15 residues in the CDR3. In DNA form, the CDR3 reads TGTGCCAGCAGCCGCGGGGCCTCTGGGGCCAACGTCCTGACTTCC. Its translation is CASSRGASGANVLTS.